This T cell receptor beta chain was sequenced in a study of blood T cell repertoires in COVID-19. In the original processing: Reference gene primer amplification gave estimated nucleated cell counts. TCRdb keeps only in-frame clones here, not all; method: immunoSEQ multiplex PCR. That table gives V, J and clone size, and the DNA gave D and trimming. Of approximately 280,000 clones listed, about 90% are singletons. CDR1 is WNHNN, CDR2 SYGVQD, per germline (reference sequence). This CDR3 spans 13 amino acids. V gave up 4 bases and J gave up 2 bases, with 6 bases separating them. The count of this clone is one.

The sample was peripheral blood. This clonotype was sampled from a woman aged 25-40 years who had recovered from COVID-19. The chain joins TRBV10-1 to TRBJ1-5; no firm D call. The CDR3 here is CASSASGNQPQHF. As DNA, the CDR3 is TGCGCCAGCAGTGCTTCTGGCAATCAGCCCCAGCATTTT.